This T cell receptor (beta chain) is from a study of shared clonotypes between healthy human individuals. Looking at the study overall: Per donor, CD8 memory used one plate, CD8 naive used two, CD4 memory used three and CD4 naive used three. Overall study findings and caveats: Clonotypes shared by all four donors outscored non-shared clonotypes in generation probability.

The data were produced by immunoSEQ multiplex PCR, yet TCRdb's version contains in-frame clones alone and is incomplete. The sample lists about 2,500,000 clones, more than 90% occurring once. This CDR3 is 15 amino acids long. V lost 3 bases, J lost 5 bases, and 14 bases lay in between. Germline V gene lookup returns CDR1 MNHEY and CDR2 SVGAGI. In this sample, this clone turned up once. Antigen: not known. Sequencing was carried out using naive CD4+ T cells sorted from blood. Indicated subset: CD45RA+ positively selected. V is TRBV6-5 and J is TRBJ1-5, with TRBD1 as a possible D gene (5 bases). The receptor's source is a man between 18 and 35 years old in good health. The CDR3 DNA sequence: TGTGCCAGCAGTTATAGTTGGGGCGTCGATCAGCCCCAGCATTTT. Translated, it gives CASSYSWGVDQPQHF.